A selection of T cell receptor beta chains follows, all from one sample in a study of CD8 T cells in Susac syndrome. MiXCR was run by TCRdb on the immunoSEQ multiplex PCR reads, yielding one entry per CDR3 protein. The data contain over 95,000 distinct CDR3 sequences, around 90% of them singletons. What was sequenced was CD4+ T cells from PBMCs. Every receptor here comes from a human donor in good health. The CDR3 runs from the conserved cysteine through the conserved F or W.

j_call v_call cdr3_aa
TRBJ1-1 TRBV19 CASSPRFGSIRSTEAFF
TRBJ1-2 TRBV5-4 CASSLGANYGYTF
TRBJ2-1 TRBV20-1 CSARVGQGPSNYNEQFF
TRBJ2-5 TRBV6-2/TRBV6-3 CASSPRQQETQYF
TRBJ2-1 TRBV11-1 CASSPKVGSGAKIYYNEQFF
TRBJ2-3 TRBV12-3/TRBV12-4 CASRLTSGTDTQYF
TRBJ2-2 TRBV14 CASRKAGTGVNTGELFF
TRBJ1-6 TRBV4-3 CASSHRDRDSPLHF
TRBJ1-2 TRBV11-2 CASSLRTGTGYTF
TRBJ2-7 TRBV5-6 CASSSDPNNYEQYF
TRBJ2-6 TRBV7-2 CASVPGGSGANVLTF
TRBJ2-1 TRBV5-4 CASSLALGQGYNEQFF
TRBJ2-1 TRBV20-1 CSASSGGAYNEQFF
TRBJ2-1 TRBV2 CASSGTSGRNEQFF
TRBJ2-7 TRBV5-1 CASGDSYEQYF
TRBJ2-3 TRBV12-3/TRBV12-4 CASSLRGSLNKQYF
TRBJ2-1 TRBV20-1 CSARGQLAADYNEQFF
TRBJ1-2 TRBV20-1 CSATAYSNYGYTF
TRBJ1-2 TRBV2 CASSEGDRKYGYTF
TRBJ2-5 TRBV4-3 CASSPKGGGRETQYF
TRBJ1-2 TRBV7-2 CASSPRETAGYTF
TRBJ1-1 TRBV12-3/TRBV12-4 CASSLRSGIREAFF
TRBJ1-2 TRBV7-2 CASRDRGPASPGGYTF
TRBJ2-3 TRBV5-1 CASSVGTAVELDTQYF
TRBJ2-2 TRBV2 CASSGRRTGGNTGELFF
TRBJ2-7 TRBV12-3/TRBV12-4 CASSLQGFHDEQYF
TRBJ1-1 TRBV28 CASRRAVNTEAFF
TRBJ2-1 TRBV24-1 CATSDPTSGGAFVIDEQFF